The 2 T cell receptor beta chains below come from one sample, sequenced in a study of type 1 regulatory T cells. TCRdb analysed the reads with MiXCR anew, one entry per CDR3 protein. This sample has 80,000 to 100,000 distinct CDR3 sequences, with roughly 28% found just once. The sample taken for sequencing was CD4+ T cells, either the whole sample or a sorted fraction (not recorded which). These receptors originate from a human donor in good health.

There are a few counts of this clonotype. V gene TRBV3-1 combines with J gene TRBJ2-1; TRBD2 matches at 11 bases. CDR1 and CDR2 from the germline V gene are LGHDT and YNNKEL (reference sequence). This CDR3 spans 17 amino acids. V shed 3 bases, J shed 2 bases, and the junction held 6 bases outside the gene matches. CDR3 sequence: CASSQGTSGAAYNEQFF. The CDR3 nucleotides read TGTGCCAGCAGCCAGGGGACTAGCGGAGCCGCCTACAATGAGCAGTTCTTC.

As regards this clonotype: One junction end does not reproduce the germline sequence, and a read error may be involved. The chain recombines TRBV18 with TRBJ2-5, with 10 bases identical to TRBD2. Per the germline V gene, CDR1 is KGHSH and CDR2 is LQKENI. The CDR3 is made up of 15 amino acids. The CDR3 protein is CAGSGLAGVAETQCF. The CDR3, as DNA: TGTGCCGGCTCCGGGCTAGCGGGAGTCGCAGAGACCCAGTGCTTC.